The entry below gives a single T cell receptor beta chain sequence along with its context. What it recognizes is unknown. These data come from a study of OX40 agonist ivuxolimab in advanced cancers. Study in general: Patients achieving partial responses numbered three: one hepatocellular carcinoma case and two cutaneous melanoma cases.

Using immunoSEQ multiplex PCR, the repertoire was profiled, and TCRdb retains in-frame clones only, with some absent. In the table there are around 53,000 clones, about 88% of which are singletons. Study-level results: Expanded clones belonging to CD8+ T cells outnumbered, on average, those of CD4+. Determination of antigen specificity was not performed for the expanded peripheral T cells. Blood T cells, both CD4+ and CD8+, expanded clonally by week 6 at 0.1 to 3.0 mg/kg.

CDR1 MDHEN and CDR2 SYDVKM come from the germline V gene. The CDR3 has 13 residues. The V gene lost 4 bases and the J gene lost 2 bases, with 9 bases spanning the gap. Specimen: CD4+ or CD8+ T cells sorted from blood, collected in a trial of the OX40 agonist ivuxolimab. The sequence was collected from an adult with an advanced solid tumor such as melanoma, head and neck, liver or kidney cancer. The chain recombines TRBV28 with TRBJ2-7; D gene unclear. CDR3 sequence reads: CASSWKFTYEQYF. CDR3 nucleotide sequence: TGTGCCAGCAGTTGGAAATTTACCTACGAGCAGTACTTC.